A single sample gave rise to the 20 T cell receptor beta chains below, sequenced in a study of long-term antiretroviral therapy in people with HIV. Sequencing relied on immunoSEQ assay v3.0, run at survey level. TCRdb's copy holds only in-frame clones and misses some; the assay was immunoSEQ multiplex PCR. The sample shows 25,000 to 35,000 clones, around 90% of them seen only once. The specimen comprised unsorted PBMCs, sampled 1.8 years after starting antiretroviral therapy. These receptors came from a woman under 30 with HIV.

The chain has TRBV19 and TRBJ1-5; D unresolved. Trimming took off 1 base at V and 5 bases at J, with 15 bases between the two ends. Germline lookup yields CDR1 LNHDA and CDR2 SQIVND (reference sequence). The CDR3 length is 16 residues. In DNA, the CDR3 is TGTGCCAGTAGTATAGGGGGAGGGTTTATAGATCAGCCCCAGCATTTT. As protein: CASSIGGGFIDQPQHF.

In its sample, this clone was seen once. The CDR3 DNA sequence: TGTGCCAGCAGCTTAGGTACAGGGGGGCAGTACTTC. This translates into CASSLGTGGQYF. The rearrangement links TRBV7-8 to TRBJ2-7; 8 bases fit TRBD1. With 1 base clipped from V and 9 bases from J, the junction kept 2 bases outside the gene matches. The length of the CDR3 is 12 residues. Germline CDR1 and CDR2: SGHVS and FQNEAQ.

The V call is TRBV9, the J call TRBJ2-7, with no clear D. CDR1 and CDR2 from the germline V gene are SGDLS and YYNGEE. Trimming stripped 0 bases from V and 0 bases from J, with 7 bases between. This CDR3 region has 14 residues. Here the CDR3 DNA reads TGTGCCAGCAGCGTAGGGGCAGGCTCCTACGAGCAGTACTTC. Its protein product is CASSVGAGSYEQYF.

This sequence joins TRBV18 and TRBJ2-7; TRBD1 is a possible D gene (5 bases). The ends were cut back, 0 bases at V and 1 base at J, with 7 bases in the middle. Germline V lookup: CDR1 KGHSH, CDR2 LQKENI. The CDR3 runs 14 residues. The CDR3 DNA is TGTGCCAGCTCACCACCTGACAGATCCTACGAGCAGTACTTC. Protein sequence: CASSPPDRSYEQYF.

V gene TRBV7-2 combines with J gene TRBJ1-4; no firm D call. CDR3 size: 14 residues. V lost 2 bases to trimming and J lost 1 base, with 5 bases between them. Germline V gene sequence: CDR1 SGHTA, CDR2 FQGNSA. CDR3 residues: CASSLMVTNEKLFF. The CDR3 DNA is TGTGCCAGCAGCTTAATGGTAACTAATGAAAAACTGTTTTTT.

The CDR3 nucleotides read TGCAGCGTTGTAATTCGACTAGCGGGATACACAGATACGCAGTATTTT. Translating it yields CSVVIRLAGYTDTQYF. This chain uses TRBV29-1 with TRBJ2-3; 11 bases are shared with TRBD2. The V segment lost 4 bases and the J segment 2 bases; nucleotides outside the gene matches: 8. The CDR3 has 16 amino acids. CDR1 is SQVTM and CDR2 is ANQGSEA in the germline V gene.

This chain uses TRBV13 with TRBJ2-3; 8 nucleotides agree with TRBD2. The CDR3 loop spans 16 amino acids. The V gene's germline CDR1 is PRHDT and CDR2 FYEKMQ (reference sequence). Unmatched junction bases numbered 4, after V lost 1 base and J lost 1 base. The CDR3 here is CASSLAPAGGTDTQYF. The CDR3 DNA reads as TGTGCCAGCAGCTTAGCCCCAGCGGGAGGCACAGATACGCAGTATTTT.

The V call is TRBV18, the J call TRBJ2-7, with a weak D call TRBD1 (6 bases). Germline lookup yields CDR1 KGHSH and CDR2 LQKENI. V lost 5 bases to trimming and J lost 6 bases, with 14 bases between them. The CDR3 sequence is 13 residues long. CDR3 amino acids: CASSSNRDSEQYF. The CDR3 DNA sequence: TGTGCCAGCTCATCCAACAGGGATAGCGAGCAGTACTTC.

This chain connects TRBV27 to TRBJ1-1, with D unresolved. Trimming pared 2 bases from V and 4 bases from J, leaving 14 bases between. Germline values: CDR1 MNHEY, CDR2 SMNVEV (reference sequence). The CDR3 has 15 residues. CDR3 sequence (DNA): TGTGCCAGCAGTTTAAGGAGGGAGTCGGTCACTGAAGCTTTCTTT. Amino acids: CASSLRRESVTEAFF.

The genes are TRBV4-3 and TRBJ2-6, with TRBD1 as a possible D gene (6 bases). The V gene lost 2 bases and the J gene lost 1 base, with 18 bases spanning the gap. From germline, CDR1 is LGHNA and CDR2 YSLEER. The CDR3 is made up of 19 amino acids. The CDR3 protein is CASSQQPGHGFSGANVLTF. The DNA of the CDR3 is TGCGCCAGCAGCCAACAACCGGGACACGGGTTTTCTGGGGCCAACGTCCTGACTTTC.

This clone was detected once. The chain is built from TRBV9 and TRBJ2-5; a possible D gene is TRBD2 (6 bases). The germline V and J ends were trimmed by 0 bases and 3 bases, with 18 bases remaining between them. Germline V gives CDR1 SGDLS, CDR2 YYNGEE. The CDR3 runs to 17 residues. The DNA for the CDR3 is TGTGCCAGCAGCGTAGAGTTGGGGGGACTGGCGGAAGAGACCCAGTACTTC. It codes for CASSVELGGLAEETQYF.

J is TRBJ1-5 and V is TRBV7-2, with D maybe TRBD1 (6 bases). The CDR3 extends over 17 amino acids. The ends were cut back, 2 bases at V and 0 bases at J, with 14 bases in the middle. Germline V lookup: CDR1 SGHTA, CDR2 FQGNSA. The CDR3 is CASSLTGGGNSNQPQHF. CDR3 in DNA: TGTGCCAGCAGCTTAACCGGAGGGGGAAATAGCAATCAGCCCCAGCATTTT.

The chain uses TRBV6-1 and TRBJ1-2; 7 nucleotides align to TRBD1. Germline V CDR1 and CDR2: MNHNS, SASEGT. Trimming at V came to 0 bases and at J to 4 bases, leaving 11 bases not matched to a gene. The CDR3 has 17 residues. The CDR3 reads CASSEAWSEGAVYGYTF. For the CDR3, the DNA is TGTGCCAGCAGTGAAGCGTGGTCGGAGGGGGCTGTCTATGGCTACACCTTC.

Here the CDR3 DNA reads TGTGCCAGCTCAAAGGGAAACACCGGGGAGCTGTTTTTT. Its protein product is CASSKGNTGELFF. J is TRBJ2-2 and V is TRBV18; D is ambiguous. This CDR3 is 13 amino acids long. Germline-derived CDR1 and CDR2 are KGHSH and LQKENI. The V gene lost 5 bases and the J gene lost 2 bases, with 6 bases spanning the gap. Based on the CDR3 plus reference TRBV18 and TRBJ2-2, the full variable domain is NAGVMQNPRHLVRRRGQEARLRCSPMKGHSHVYWYRQLPEEGLKFMVYLQKENIIDESGMPKERFSAEFPKEGPSILRIQQVVRGDSAAYFCASSKGNTGELFFGEGSRLTVL.

The V call is TRBV6-5, the J call TRBJ2-7, with no clear D. CDR1 and CDR2 (germline): MNHEY, SVGAGI. This CDR3 is 13 amino acids long. Deletions cut 7 bases from V and 1 base from J, with 11 bases between. DNA of the CDR3: TGTGCCAGCATGAATTTCGGTTCCTACGAGCAGTACTTC. Encoded protein: CASMNFGSYEQYF.

V and J are TRBV28 and TRBJ1-2; D call uncertain. The CDR3 sequence is 14 residues long. The V end lost 3 bases, the J end lost 4 bases, and 12 bases lay between the germline ends. Germline CDR1 reads MDHEN; CDR2 reads SYDVKM. The CDR3, as DNA: TGTGCCAGCAGTTTTGGCGGGTTAGGCTATGGCTACACCTTC. As protein: CASSFGGLGYGYTF.

The chain is built from TRBV6-5 and TRBJ2-2, with D tentatively TRBD1 or TRBD2 (5 bases each). The CDR3 consists of 14 residues. Germline CDR1 is MNHEY and CDR2 is SVGAGI. The V gene lost 2 bases and the J gene lost 2 bases, with 6 bases spanning the gap. CDR3 coding DNA: TGTGCCAGCAGTTACGGGGGAAACACCGGGGAGCTGTTTTTT. It translates to CASSYGGNTGELFF.

This clone was recorded once. The chain links TRBV7-3 to TRBJ2-2; D ambiguous. The CDR3 totals 13 residues. Germline-derived CDR1 and CDR2 are SGHTA and FQGTGA. Deletions cut 5 bases from V and 4 bases from J, with 8 bases between. Written as DNA, the CDR3 is TGTGCCAGCAGCCGCGTCGGCACCGGGGAGCTGTTTTTT. It codes for CASSRVGTGELFF. The whole variable domain, remainder taken from reference TRBV7-3 and TRBJ2-2, is GAGVSQTPSNKVTEKGKYVELRCDPISGHTALYWYRQSLGQGPEFLIYFQGTGAADDSGLPNDRFFAVRPEGSVSTLKIQRTERGDSAVYLCASSRVGTGELFFGEGSRLTVL.

The V call is TRBV12-1, the J call TRBJ1-4. TRBV12-1 is a pseudogene. This CDR3 contains 15 residues. The CDR3 region is CASSFVTEDHEKLFF. In DNA form, the CDR3 reads TGTGCCAGCAGCTTTGTCACTGAGGATCATGAAAAACTGTTTTTT.

The rearrangement uses TRBV7-8 and TRBJ2-3; TRBD2 might be the D (6 bases). Germline CDR1 reads SGHVS; CDR2 reads FQNEAQ. This CDR3 spans 15 amino acids. V lost 3 bases and J lost 2, with 12 bases in between. The DNA of the CDR3 is TGTGCCAGCAGCTTTCTAGGCGGGACCACAGATACGCAGTATTTT. It yields the protein CASSFLGGTTDTQYF.